Each of the 5 T cell receptor beta chains below was sequenced from the same sample in a study of CD8+ T cells in alopecia areata. Investigators isolated RNA and reverse transcribed it into cDNA to act as the sequencing template. Clones were read by immunoSEQ multiplex PCR, and TCRdb kept only the in-frame ones, dropping some. The sample includes 150,000 or so clones, about 89% of them seen just once. The sequences come from CD8+ T cells sorted from blood, collected at week 0. The receptors stem from a human donor with alopecia areata.

The chain is built from TRBV9 and TRBJ2-1; maybe TRBD1 (5 bases). The CDR3 extends over 14 amino acids. Trimming took off 2 bases at V and 8 bases at J, with 14 bases between the two ends. The germline CDR1 and CDR2 sequences are SGDLS and YYNGEE. The CDR3 DNA is TGTGCCAGCAGCGTTTTATCAGGGTGGGATGAGCAGTTCTTC. It encodes CASSVLSGWDEQFF.

The chain has TRBV5-4 and TRBJ2-3, with 9 bases that match TRBD2. The CDR3 spans 16 residues. Germline CDR1 SGHNT, CDR2 YYREEE (reference sequence). V shed 0 bases and J 2 bases; nucleotides not matched to a gene: 4. The CDR3 nucleotides read TGTGCCAGCAGCTTGGCTAGCGGGGTCCTCACAGATACGCAGTATTTT. Residues: CASSLASGVLTDTQYF.

The chain employs TRBV6-1 and TRBJ2-5; D possibly matches TRBD1 or TRBD2 (6 bases each). This CDR3 has 15 amino acids. Between the trimmed V and J ends, which lost 3 bases and 5 bases, there was a span of 16 bases. CDR1 MNHNS and CDR2 SASEGT come from the germline V gene. The CDR3 sequence is CASSDSQGTLETQYF. CDR3 sequence (DNA): TGTGCCAGCAGTGACTCCCAGGGGACTCTGGAGACCCAGTACTTC.

The gene calls are TRBV4-1 and TRBJ1-2, with D possibly TRBD1 on 5 matching bases. V was cut by 0 bases and J by 6 bases, with 14 bases left in between. This CDR3 contains 15 residues. CDR1 MGHRA and CDR2 YSYEKL come from the germline V gene. CDR3 in amino acids: CASSQERWQGHGYTF. The CDR3 nucleotides are TGCGCCAGCAGCCAAGAAAGATGGCAGGGTCATGGCTACACCTTC.

The V and J genes are TRBV9 and TRBJ2-7; a possible D gene is TRBD1 (7 bases). Trimming shortened V by 2 bases and J by 2 bases, and 14 bases separated the two germline ends. CDR3 size: 15 residues. Germline assignment: CDR1 SGDLS and CDR2 YYNGEE. The CDR3 is CASSVGGTEAYEQYF. The CDR3 nucleotides read TGTGCCAGCAGCGTCGGAGGGACAGAAGCCTACGAGCAGTACTTC.